The text below deals with one TCR beta chain. Its antigen is as yet unknown. The CDR3 is made up of 17 amino acids. The data were obtained in a study of graft-versus-host responses after intestinal transplantation. Study in general: All recipients were transplanted with multivisceral, liver-intestinal, or isolated intestinal grafts.

Study findings and constraints: Allografts of one patient group, those with graft-donor T cell macrochimerism, had high graft-versus-host to host-versus-graft clonal ratios. Peak circulating GvH clone levels tracked with early post-transplant HvG declines.

Profiling relied on immunoSEQ multiplex PCR, and the TCRdb table lists in-frame clones only, not all of them. Of over 100,000 clones listed, more than 85% are singletons. The specimen comprised unstimulated CD8+ T cells sorted from spleen or lymph node cells, sampled before transplant. The sequence came from a human donor who was the organ donor for an intestinal transplant. This chain connects TRBV21-1 to TRBJ2-2; the listed D gene, TRBD1, was not tested against the DNA. TRBV21-1 is a pseudogene segment. CDR3 in DNA: TGTGCCAGCAGCAACATGGTAACGTCTGCAGACACCGGGGAGCTGTTTTTT. Amino acid sequence: CASSNMVTSADTGELFF.